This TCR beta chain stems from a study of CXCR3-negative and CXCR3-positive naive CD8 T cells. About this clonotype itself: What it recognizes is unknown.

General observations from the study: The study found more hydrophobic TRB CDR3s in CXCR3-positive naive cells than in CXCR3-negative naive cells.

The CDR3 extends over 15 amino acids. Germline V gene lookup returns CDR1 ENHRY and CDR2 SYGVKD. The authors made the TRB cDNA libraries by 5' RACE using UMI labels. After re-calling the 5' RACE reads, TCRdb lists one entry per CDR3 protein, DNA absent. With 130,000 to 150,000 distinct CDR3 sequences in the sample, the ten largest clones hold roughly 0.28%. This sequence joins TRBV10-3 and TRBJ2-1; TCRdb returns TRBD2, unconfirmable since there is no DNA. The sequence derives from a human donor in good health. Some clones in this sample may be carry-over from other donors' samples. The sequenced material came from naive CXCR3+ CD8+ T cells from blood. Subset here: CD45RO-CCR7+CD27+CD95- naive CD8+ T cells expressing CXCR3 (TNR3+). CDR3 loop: CAINRASGSQNEQFF.